These 26 T cell receptor beta chains were all obtained from the same sample, sequenced in a study of post-analysis software for immune sequencing data. Their specific antigens are unknown. Unique molecular identifiers were present in the TCR beta cDNA libraries. Using its own MiXCR run on the PCR reads, TCRdb lists one record per CDR3 protein. Of around 500,000 distinct CDR3 sequences listed, approximately 34% are singletons. Study-wide results and caveats: TRBV segments more frequent in patients than in controls numbered roughly 5 and included TRBV5-6, TRBV5-1 and TRBV20-1.

The sample was blood. These receptors all stem from a girl between 2 and 17 years old with multiple sclerosis.

This clonotype occurred a few times. The chain links TRBV20-1 to TRBJ1-2; TRBD1 matches 10 bases. CDR1 DFQATT and CDR2 SNEGSKA come from the germline V gene (reference sequence). V lost 4 bases, J lost 0 bases, and 8 bases stayed unmatched. The CDR3 totals 16 residues. The CDR3 DNA sequence: TGCAGTGCTATTAACGACGGACAGGGGGCTAACTATGGCTACACCTTC. Its translation is CSAINDGQGANYGYTF.

The chain carries TRBV7-9 and TRBJ2-1; no clear D. The CDR3 runs to 10 residues. V was cut by 1 base and J by 11 bases, with 3 bases left in between. Per the germline V gene, CDR1 is SEHNR and CDR2 is FQNEAQ (reference sequence). This CDR3 is CASSLEQQFF. For the CDR3, the DNA is TGTGCCAGCAGCTTAGAACAGCAGTTCTTC.

The chain links TRBV12-3 or TRBV12-4 to TRBJ2-5; perhaps D is TRBD1 or TRBD2 (5 bases each). The CDR3 is 11 residues long. Trimming left V 8 bases short and J 5 bases short, with 9 bases between. This CDR3 reads CASGDLETQYF. The DNA of the CDR3 is TGTGCCAGCGGGGACCTGGAGACCCAGTACTTC.

There are a few counts of this clonotype. The V call is TRBV5-6, the J call TRBJ2-3, with 7 bases matching TRBD1. The CDR3 sequence is 16 residues long. Germline assignment: CDR1 SGHDT and CDR2 YYEEEE. Trimming at V came to 4 bases and at J to 0 bases, leaving 8 bases not matched to a gene. The CDR3 sequence: CASSHLTGSSTDTQYF. CDR3 nucleotide sequence: TGTGCCAGCAGCCACTTGACAGGGAGCAGCACAGATACGCAGTATTTT.

The chain has TRBV11-2 and TRBJ2-7; no reliable D call. Trimming cost V 0 bases and J 3 bases, with 9 bases left between them. CDR3 length: 14 residues. Germline CDR1 is SGHAT and CDR2 is FQNNGV. The CDR3 loop is CASSLDRLGYEQYF. DNA for the CDR3: TGTGCCAGCAGCTTAGATCGCCTCGGCTACGAGCAGTACTTC.

The J gene is TRBJ2-1, the V gene TRBV12-3 or TRBV12-4; the match to TRBD2 covers 8 bases. CDR3 length: 11 residues. Losses at the gene ends were 5 bases for V and 13 bases for J; bases not matched to a gene: 4. Here the CDR3 reads CASSPRGGQFF. As DNA, the CDR3 is TGTGCCAGCAGTCCCCGGGGGGGACAGTTCTTC.

The J gene is TRBJ2-1, the V gene TRBV10-3, with D perhaps matching TRBD1 (5 bases). This CDR3 is built from 12 residues. Germline CDR1 is ENHRY and CDR2 is SYGVKD. V shed 6 bases and J shed 6 bases, with 9 bases lying between them. DNA of the CDR3: TGTGCCATCAGGGACACCTGCAATGAGCAGTTCTTC. Translation: CAIRDTCNEQFF.

The chain is built from TRBV7-3 and TRBJ2-3; TRBD2 aligns across 12 bases. Looked up from germline, CDR1 is SGHTA and CDR2 is FQGTGA. The CDR3 loop spans 15 amino acids. Trimming at V came to 4 bases and at J to 6 bases, leaving 5 bases not matched to a gene. CDR3 nucleotides: TGTGCCAGCAGCTCCTCGACTAGCGGGGGTGATACGCAGTATTTT. This sequence encodes CASSSSTSGGDTQYF.

The V and J genes are TRBV5-6 and TRBJ2-3, with D possibly being TRBD1 (7 bases). CDR1 is SGHDT, CDR2 YYEEEE, per germline. This CDR3 has 15 amino acids. V gave up 1 base and J gave up 5 bases, with 14 bases separating them. The CDR3 bases are TGTGCCAGCAGCTTGCAGGAGGGGGCAATAGATACGCAGTATTTT. It encodes CASSLQEGAIDTQYF.

This clonotype was observed a handful of times. At one of its ends the junction is not consistent with the germline gene, which may arise from a read error. The V call is TRBV5-1, the J call TRBJ2-5, with D possibly being TRBD1 (5 bases). The CDR3 spans 14 residues. Germline CDR1 is SGHRS and CDR2 is YFSETQ. CDR3 residues: CASSLDRFQETQYF. The CDR3 coding sequence is TGTGCCAGCAGCCTCGACAGATTCCAAGAGACCCAGTACTTC. The whole variable domain, remainder taken from reference TRBV5-1 and TRBJ2-5, is KAGVTQTPRYLIKTRGQQVTLSCSPISGHRSVSWYQQTPGQGLQFLFEYFSETQRNKGNFPGRFSGRQFSNSRSEMNVSTLELGDSALYLCASSLDRFQETQYFGPGTRLLVL.

V is TRBV20-1 and J is TRBJ2-3; 7 nucleotides match TRBD2. Per the germline V gene, CDR1 is DFQATT and CDR2 is SNEGSKA (reference sequence). This CDR3 contains 15 residues. J lost 2 bases, V lost 6 bases, and 11 bases had no gene match. CDR3 bases: TGCAGTGCACTGCCCGCCGGGACTACCACAGATACGCAGTATTTT. Translating it yields CSALPAGTTTDTQYF.

There are a few counts of this clonotype. The chain joins TRBV15 to TRBJ2-3; D unclear. Germline values: CDR1 LNHNV, CDR2 YYDKDF (reference sequence). V lost 9 bases, J lost 2 bases, and 12 bases lay in between. The CDR3 contains 13 residues. The CDR3 spells CATKQMVTDTQYF. As DNA, the CDR3 is TGTGCCACAAAGCAGATGGTCACAGATACGCAGTATTTT. Drawing the rest from reference TRBV15 and TRBJ2-3, the complete variable domain is DAMVIQNPRYQVTQFGKPVTLSCSQTLNHNVMYWYQQKSSQAPKLLFHYYDKDFNNEADTPDNFQSRRPNTSFCFLDIRSPGLGDTAMYLCATKQMVTDTQYFGPGTRLTVL.

This clonotype came up a few times. This chain connects TRBV20-1 to TRBJ2-3; D is perhaps TRBD2 (6 bases). CDR3 length equals 16 residues. The germline V gene has CDR1 DFQATT and CDR2 SNEGSKA (reference sequence). The V end was cut by 0 bases, the J end by 0 bases, with 13 bases between. This CDR3 reads CSARDPWGESTDTQYF. CDR3 in DNA: TGCAGTGCTAGAGACCCATGGGGGGAGAGCACAGATACGCAGTATTTT.

The CDR3 protein is CASSFIRGGDTQYF. The CDR3 DNA reads as TGCGCCAGCAGCTTTATACGAGGAGGGGATACGCAGTATTTT. This chain joins TRBV5-1 and TRBJ2-3; possible D gene TRBD2, 6 bases. Looked up from germline, CDR1 is SGHRS and CDR2 is YFSETQ. Deletions cut 2 bases from V and 6 bases from J, with 13 bases between. The CDR3 contains 14 residues.

A single count supports this clonotype. The chain uses TRBV20-1 and TRBJ1-4; D possibly corresponds to TRBD1 (5 bases). From germline, CDR1 is DFQATT and CDR2 SNEGSKA (reference sequence). V gave up 3 bases and J gave up 8 bases, with 7 bases separating them. The CDR3 has 11 residues. CDR3 coding DNA: TGCAGTGCTAGTCGGGGCGAAAAACTGTTTTTT. Its protein is CSASRGEKLFF.

The chain recombines TRBV6-6 with TRBJ2-1; 9 positions agree with TRBD1. Trimming at V came to 10 bases and at J to 6 bases, leaving 4 bases not matched to a gene. The germline V gene has CDR1 MNHNY and CDR2 SVGAGI (reference sequence). The CDR3 is made up of 12 amino acids. CDR3 sequence reads: CATMDRGNEQFF. The CDR3 DNA reads as TGTGCCACCATGGACAGGGGCAATGAGCAGTTCTTC.

The chain uses TRBV20-1 and TRBJ1-1; unclear D gene. CDR1 and CDR2 (germline): DFQATT, SNEGSKA (reference sequence). CDR3 size: 17 residues. V lost 4 bases to trimming and J lost 1 base, with 22 bases between them. CDR3 loop: CSANSGGTDTPNTEAFF. The CDR3 DNA reads as TGCAGTGCTAATAGCGGAGGCACCGACACCCCGAACACTGAAGCTTTCTTT.

The chain carries TRBV20-1 and TRBJ2-3; 8 bases align to TRBD2. The CDR3 sequence is 15 residues long. The V gene end was trimmed by 3 bases and the J gene end by 0 bases; junction bases not matched to a gene: 5. Looked up from germline, CDR1 is DFQATT and CDR2 is SNEGSKA (reference sequence). The CDR3: CSASLAGHSTDTQYF. CDR3 bases: TGCAGTGCTAGCTTAGCGGGGCATAGCACAGATACGCAGTATTTT.

The V call is TRBV29-1, the J call TRBJ1-4; D perhaps matches TRBD1 (5 bases). CDR1 is SQVTM, CDR2 ANQGSEA, per germline. V dropped 0 bases and J dropped 4 bases, with 9 bases sitting between them. The CDR3 extends over 14 amino acids. The chain's CDR3 is CSVEEGTGNEKLFF. The DNA for the CDR3 is TGCAGCGTTGAAGAGGGGACGGGTAATGAAAAACTGTTTTTT.

This sequence joins TRBV4-1 and TRBJ1-2, with 9 bases matching TRBD1. Trimming took 1 base from V and 0 from J; bases not matched to a gene: 6. CDR1 is MGHRA and CDR2 is YSYEKL in the germline V gene. The CDR3 runs to 17 residues. CDR3 residues: CASSQVGQGLSNYGYTF. CDR3 nucleotide sequence: TGCGCCAGCAGCCAAGTAGGACAGGGGCTCTCTAACTATGGCTACACCTTC.

This rearrangement joins TRBV12-3 or TRBV12-4 to TRBJ1-2; D uncertain. The CDR3 runs 15 residues. The V end was cut by 3 bases, the J end by 5 bases, with 16 bases between. CDR3 loop: CASSFPQRWGYGYTF. As DNA, the CDR3 is TGTGCCAGCAGTTTCCCCCAGCGGTGGGGATATGGCTACACCTTC.

The table lists this clonotype with a few counts. The J gene is TRBJ1-6, the V gene TRBV20-1; D ambiguous. The germline V gene has CDR1 DFQATT and CDR2 SNEGSKA (reference sequence). This CDR3 has 15 residues. The ends were cut back, 3 bases at V and 7 bases at J, with 16 bases in the middle. In DNA form, the CDR3 reads TGCAGTGCTAGTTTTTTCCCAGGAGGGAATTCACCCCTCCACTTT. Its translation is CSASFFPGGNSPLHF.

J is TRBJ2-3 and V is TRBV10-3; weak D call: TRBD2 (5 bases). The length of the CDR3 is 11 residues. With 10 bases removed from V and 5 bases from J, the gap between germline ends came to 10 bases. The germline V gene encodes CDR1 ENHRY and CDR2 SYGVKD. CDR3 region: CANAAGDTQYF. Here the CDR3 DNA reads TGTGCCAACGCGGCGGGAGATACGCAGTATTTT.

This clonotype was observed a few times. V usage is TRBV15 and J usage is TRBJ2-3; D is unresolved. V shed 0 bases and J shed 3 bases, with 7 bases lying between them. The CDR3 totals 14 residues. CDR1 is LNHNV, CDR2 YYDKDF, per germline (reference sequence). This CDR3 reads CATSRDLGTDTQYF. CDR3 bases: TGTGCCACCAGCAGAGATCTGGGAACAGATACGCAGTATTTT.

This chain joins TRBV7-2 and TRBJ2-5; tentatively, D is TRBD1 (5 bases). The CDR3 covers 16 residues. V lost 0 bases to trimming and J lost 1 base, with 12 bases between them. Per germline, CDR1 SGHTA and CDR2 FQGNSA. Here the CDR3 reads CASSLASGNAQETQYF. The CDR3 region has the DNA TGTGCCAGCAGCTTAGCGTCAGGGAACGCCCAAGAGACCCAGTACTTC.

The chain combines TRBV20-1 with TRBJ1-1; no firm D call. Trimming stripped 4 bases from V and 1 base from J, with 4 bases between. Germline-derived CDR1 and CDR2 are DFQATT and SNEGSKA (reference sequence). The length of the CDR3 is 11 residues. For the CDR3, the DNA is TGCAGTGCTATCAGGAACACTGAAGCTTTCTTT. Translating gives CSAIRNTEAFF.